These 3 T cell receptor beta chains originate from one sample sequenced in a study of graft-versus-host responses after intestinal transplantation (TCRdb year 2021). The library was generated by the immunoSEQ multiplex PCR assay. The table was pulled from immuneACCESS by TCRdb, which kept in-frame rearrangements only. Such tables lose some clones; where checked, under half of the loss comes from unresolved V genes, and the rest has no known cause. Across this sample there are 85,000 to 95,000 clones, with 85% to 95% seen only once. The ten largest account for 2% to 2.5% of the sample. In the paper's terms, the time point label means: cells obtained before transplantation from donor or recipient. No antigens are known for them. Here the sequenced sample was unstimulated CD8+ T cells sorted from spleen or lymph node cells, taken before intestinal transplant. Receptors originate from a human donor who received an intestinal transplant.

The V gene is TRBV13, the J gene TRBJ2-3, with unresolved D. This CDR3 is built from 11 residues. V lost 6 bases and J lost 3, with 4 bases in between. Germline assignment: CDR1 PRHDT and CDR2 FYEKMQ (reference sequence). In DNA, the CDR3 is TGTGCCAGCAGGCAGACAGATACGCAGTATTTT. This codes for CASRQTDTQYF.

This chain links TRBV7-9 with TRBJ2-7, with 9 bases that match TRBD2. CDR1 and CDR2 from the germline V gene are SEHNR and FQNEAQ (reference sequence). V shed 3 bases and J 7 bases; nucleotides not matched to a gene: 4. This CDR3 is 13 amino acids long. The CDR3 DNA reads TGTGCCAGCAGCTTCGTCCTAGCGGGAGAGCAGTACTTC. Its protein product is CASSFVLAGEQYF.

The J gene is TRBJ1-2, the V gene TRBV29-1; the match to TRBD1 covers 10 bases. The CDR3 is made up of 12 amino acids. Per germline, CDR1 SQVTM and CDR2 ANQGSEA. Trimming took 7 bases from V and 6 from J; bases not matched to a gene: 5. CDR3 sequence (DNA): TGCAGCGCAGCAGGACAGGGGGATGGCTACACCTTC. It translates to CSAAGQGDGYTF.